This TCR beta chain was recorded in a study of read filtering for tumor transcriptome and immune sequencing. Study at large: Transcriptome libraries were built from DNase-treated RNA.

This clonotype appeared many times. Its target is unknown. Findings and limits, study-wide: IR-seq and RNA-seq agreed better without single-read clonotypes. IR-seq captured clonotypes deeper and more reliably than RNA-seq.

Bone marrow was sampled from every patient at the time of active disease. Molecular barcoded adaptors covering alpha/delta and beta/gamma chains were used on around 370 ng RNA. TCRdb re-analysed the reads in MiXCR, keeping a single row per CDR3 protein. Among about 10,000 distinct CDR3 sequences, more than 15% were seen once, and the ten largest hold 25% to 30%. V was trimmed by 2 bases and J by 2 bases, leaving 12 bases between them. Germline V gene data show CDR1 as MNHEY and CDR2 as SVGEGT. The CDR3 runs 16 residues. This sequence joins TRBV6-2 or TRBV6-3 and TRBJ1-4; D ambiguous. This receptor was obtained from a donor at least 40 years old with multiple myeloma. The sequenced material came from a population of CD138-negative cells sorted from bone marrow. The CDR3 sequence is CASSYDVVGTNEKLFF. The CDR3 DNA reads as TGTGCCAGCAGTTACGACGTCGTAGGGACTAATGAAAAACTGTTTTTT.